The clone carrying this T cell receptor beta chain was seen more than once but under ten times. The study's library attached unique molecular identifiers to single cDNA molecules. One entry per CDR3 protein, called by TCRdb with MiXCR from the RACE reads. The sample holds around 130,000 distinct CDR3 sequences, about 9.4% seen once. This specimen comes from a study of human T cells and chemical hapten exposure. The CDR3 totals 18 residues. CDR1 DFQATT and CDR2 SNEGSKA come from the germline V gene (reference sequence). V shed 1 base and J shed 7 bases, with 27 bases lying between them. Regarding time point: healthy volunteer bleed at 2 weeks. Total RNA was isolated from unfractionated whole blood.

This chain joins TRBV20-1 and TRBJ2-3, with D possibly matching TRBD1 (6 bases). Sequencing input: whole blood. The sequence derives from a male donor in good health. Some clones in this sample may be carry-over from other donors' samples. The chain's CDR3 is CSARAQDRGANVRNTQYF. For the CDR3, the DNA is TGCAGTGCTAGAGCTCAGGACAGAGGGGCCAACGTCAGGAATACGCAGTATTTT.